This T cell receptor beta chain was retrieved from a study of blood T cell repertoires in COVID-19. Turning to the study itself: Samples taken during acute and convalescent COVID-19 were collected in the United States, Italy and Spain.

V was trimmed by 3 bases and J by 3 bases, leaving 7 bases between them. The CDR3 has 12 amino acids. CDR1 is SGHDT and CDR2 is YYEEEE in the germline V gene. Under the authors' procedure: Quantification of nucleated cells was approximated via reference gene primer amplification. Only in-frame clones appear in the TCRdb table, and some are missing; sequencing was by immunoSEQ multiplex PCR. D and trimming were read from the DNA, whereas the V and J calls and clone size are those reported in that table. The table includes about 430,000 clones, approximately 91% detected once. Clinical history as reported by participants underpinned cohort assignment. A COVID-19 case was met by exposed participants within 2 weeks before study entry. This clone was detected only once.

This chain joins TRBV5-6 and TRBJ2-7; tentatively, D is TRBD2 (6 bases). The sequencing input was PBMCs or T cells enriched from blood (not recorded which). The receptor's source is a woman aged 18-35 years who had been exposed to COVID-19. This chain's CDR3 is CASSSGGYEQYF. The CDR3 DNA is TGTGCCAGCAGCTCCGGGGGCTACGAGCAGTACTTC.